This T cell receptor beta chain was sequenced during a study of identical twins. From the 5' RACE reads, TCRdb called clonotypes with MiXCR, one entry per CDR3 protein. The repertoire consists of approximately 250,000 distinct CDR3 sequences, with 6% to 7% occurring once and the leading ten covering about 14%. Many counts were recorded for this clonotype. What it binds is not known. Study findings and constraints: The more abundant beta clonotypes in cord blood had fewer insertions, and memory repertoires did not show this.

These same data were also listed under a study on T cells expressing NK-cell markers. From that report: The authors derived TCR beta repertoires from sorted CD3+CD56+NKG2C+, CD3+CD56+NKG2C- and CD3+CD56-NKG2C+ T cells. HCMV specificity was not established for the expanded NKG2C+ T cell clones.

The sequenced sample consisted of CD8+ T cells sorted from blood. The clonotype was recovered from a young woman in good health.

The CDR3 DNA follows: TGTGCCAGCAGTGATCGGCAGCCCGAGCAGTACTTC. Its translation is CASSDRQPEQYF. V usage is TRBV25-1 and J usage is TRBJ2-7; no reliable D call. From germline, CDR1 is MGHDK and CDR2 SYGVNS. The CDR3 has 12 amino acids. V was cut by 3 bases and J by 6 bases, with 9 bases left in between.